This T cell receptor (beta chain) was sequenced for a study of radiation and T cells in renal cell carcinoma. The method was immunoSEQ multiplex PCR; TCRdb's version includes in-frame clones alone and lacks a portion of them. This table has about 150,000 clones, roughly 87% appearing once. Sample time point: blood 2 weeks post-SBRT. The treatment: 15 Gy SBRT to primary tumor, nephrectomy 4 weeks later. Points on this clone: Antigen: not known. At one end the junction does not follow the germline gene, possibly because of a read error.

Whole-study results and caveats: From baseline, blood top tumor clonotypes peaked at 2 weeks post-radiation.

Germline V CDR1 and CDR2: SSHAT, FNYEAQ (reference sequence). The length of the CDR3 is 18 residues. The V and J genes are TRBV7-7 and TRBJ2-5; 15 bases agree with TRBD2. The material sequenced was blood, taken from a patient whose treatment included radiotherapy and nephrectomy. This sequence originates from a woman aged 50 to 60 with renal cell carcinoma. The CDR3 sequence: CASSTGTSGGYIQETQYF. The DNA for the CDR3 is TGTGCTAGCAGCACCGGGACTAGCGGGGGGTACATACAAGAGACCCAGTACTTC.